The sequence of this TCR beta chain was determined in a study of blood T cell repertoires in COVID-19. Study background: PBMCs, B-cell-depleted T cells, or T cells were the source of the cDNA or gDNA that made up the material.

The CDR3 runs to 14 residues. Trimming took off 1 base at V and 3 bases at J, with 10 bases between the two ends. Germline loops: CDR1 MNHNS, CDR2 SASEGT. The assay was immunoSEQ multiplex PCR, and TCRdb's table has in-frame clones only and misses some. This sample has around 250,000 clones, with roughly 85% found just once. This chain joins TRBV6-1 and TRBJ2-7; D not certain. The sequenced sample was peripheral blood. The receptor was isolated from a man aged 45-65 years with active or convalescent COVID-19. The CDR3 here is CASSEGTRLYEQYF. CDR3 DNA: TGTGCCAGCAGTGAAGGTACGAGGCTCTACGAGCAGTACTTC.